These T cell receptor beta chains were read from a single sample in a study of long-term antiretroviral therapy in people with HIV. Libraries were prepared by immunoSEQ multiplex PCR; TCRdb keeps only in-frame clonotypes and omits some of them. Here the sample spans about 39,000 clones, roughly 90% being singletons. This material consisted of unsorted PBMCs, taken 1.2 years after starting antiretroviral therapy. These TCRs come from a woman in her 50s with HIV. CDR3s include the opening cysteine and the closing phenylalanine or tryptophan. The D gene is left open where the match is weak. The size field is filled for only some rows; it gives once, few, many or a size class.

v_call	clone_size	j_call	d_call	cdr3_aa	cdr3_nt
TRBV27	-	TRBJ1-1	-	CASSLSKSAQREAFF	TGTGCCAGCAGTTTATCTAAGTCAGCACAGAGGGAAGCTTTCTTT
TRBV30	-	TRBJ1-4	-	CAWRDPLQEASTNEKLFF	TGTGCCTGGAGAGACCCACTACAGGAAGCGAGTACTAATGAAAAACTGTTTTTT
TRBV7-3	-	TRBJ2-3	-	CASSLSYQDTQYF	TGTGCCAGCAGCTTAAGTTATCAGGATACGCAGTATTTT
TRBV4-3	once	TRBJ2-3	TRBD2	CASSQDRTSGGKITDTQYF	TGCGCCAGCAGCCAGGACCGGACTAGCGGGGGAAAAATCACAGATACGCAGTATTTT
TRBV4-1	-	TRBJ2-5	-	CASSQDLARETQYF	TGCGCCAGCAGCCAAGATCTAGCCCGGGAGACCCAGTACTTC
TRBV30	-	TRBJ1-1	-	CAWIYRANTEAFF	TGTGCCTGGATTTACAGGGCGAACACTGAAGCTTTCTTT
TRBV10-3	-	TRBJ2-3	-	CAINRQDPSTDTQYF	TGTGCCATCAATAGACAGGACCCTAGCACAGATACGCAGTATTTT
TRBV6-6	once	TRBJ2-5	-	CASSRNPGPQETQYF	TGTGCCAGCAGTCGAAATCCCGGGCCCCAAGAGACCCAGTACTTC
TRBV2	few	TRBJ1-2	-	CASSEGAMDYGYTF	TGTGCCAGCAGTGAAGGGGCGATGGACTATGGCTACACCTTC
TRBV5-8	-	TRBJ1-2	-	CASTPSADRANYGYTF	TGTGCCAGCACCCCGTCAGCGGACAGAGCTAACTATGGCTACACCTTC
TRBV28	-	TRBJ1-5	-	CASTSRGHQPQHF	TGTGCCAGCACATCACGGGGCCATCAGCCCCAGCATTTT
TRBV28	once	TRBJ1-5	TRBD1	CASRNRGDNQPQHF	TGTGCCAGCAGAAACAGGGGCGACAATCAGCCCCAGCATTTT
TRBV7-2	-	TRBJ2-2	TRBD2	CASSFLSGGFTGELFF	TGTGCCAGCAGCTTCCTTAGCGGGGGGTTCACCGGGGAGCTGTTTTTT
TRBV4-1	-	TRBJ1-2	TRBD1	CASSQGGQGRYGYTF	TGCGCCAGCAGCCAAGGGGGACAGGGAAGATATGGCTACACCTTC
TRBV11-3	-	TRBJ2-3	TRBD2	CASSLGLTSGGTSTDTQYF	TGTGCCAGCAGCTTAGGCCTCACTAGCGGGGGGACTAGCACAGATACGCAGTATTTT
TRBV9	-	TRBJ2-1	-	CASSPAGLRNEQFF	TGTGCCAGCAGCCCCGCGGGACTTCGTAATGAGCAGTTCTTC
TRBV9	-	TRBJ1-2	TRBD1	CASRGTGVRSGEYGYTF	TGTGCCAGCAGGGGGACAGGGGTTAGAAGTGGGGAATATGGCTACACCTTC
TRBV7-4	-	TRBJ1-1	-	CASSYTGYKGTEAFF	TGTGCCAGTAGTTACACAGGGTATAAGGGCACTGAAGCTTTCTTT